This TCR beta chain was found in a study of cytomegalovirus exposure and HLA in healthy donors. Overall study findings and caveats: Sequence variants that were highly shared formed a cluster that was likely a sequencing artifact.

Notes on this clone: The target antigen is unknown.

PCR employed 60 Vbeta and 13 Jbeta primers. Some clones are missing from TCRdb's copy, which holds only in-frame ones; the method was immunoSEQ multiplex PCR. The sample holds fewer than 200,000 clones, about three quarters seen once. Germline V gives CDR1 SNHLY, CDR2 FYNNEI. Trimming removed 6 bases at V and 0 bases at J, with 11 bases between. The CDR3 loop spans 14 amino acids. The source is a female donor in good health and CMV-seronegative. The chain links TRBV2 to TRBJ1-1, with D maybe TRBD1 (6 bases). The sequenced sample was PBMCs. The CDR3 protein is CASSRTVVNTEAFF. The CDR3, as DNA: TGTGCCAGCAGCCGGACAGTAGTGAACACTGAAGCTTTCTTT.